Detailed here is one T cell receptor (beta chain). Its antigen is unknown. TCRdb re-called the reads with MiXCR, one entry per CDR3 protein. The repertoire holds roughly 45,000 distinct CDR3 sequences, with over 20% as singletons. The sample comes from a study of T cell repertoires in cytomegalovirus infection. Whole-study context: Alongside well-studied HLA-B-restricted CMV epitopes, recently identified HLA-C-restricted CMV epitopes were also used. Indicated by public TCR beta signatures were CMV infection and matching HLA type.

This TCR came from a human donor in good health (CMV status not recorded). Some clones in this sample may be carry-over from other donors' samples. The sequences come from CD8+ T cells from cultured PBMCs, collected from culture after CMV antigen stimulation.

CDR3 nucleotide sequence: TGTGCCAGCAGCCCCCAGGGGCCGGGGGGAGATCCAGATACGCAGTATTTT. Translating gives CASSPQGPGGDPDTQYF. The chain recombines TRBV12-3 or TRBV12-4 with TRBJ2-3, with D maybe TRBD2 (7 bases). This CDR3 is 17 amino acids long. Between the trimmed V and J ends, which lost 6 bases and 4 bases, there was a span of 23 bases.